The clone carrying this TCR beta chain was seen many times. This CDR3 has 14 residues. The trim removed 0 bases at V and 7 bases at J, leaving 6 bases unmatched. CDR1 is DFQATT, CDR2 SNEGSKA, per germline (reference sequence). These data come from a study of patients and donors after allogeneic stem cell transplantation. Via MiXCR, TCRdb re-called the RT-PCR reads, giving one row per CDR3 protein. The table includes 920,000 or so distinct CDR3 sequences, under 20% detected once. The source material was blood, either unsorted or a sorted T cell fraction (not recorded which). The clonotype was recovered from a human donor who was either an allogeneic HSCT recipient or a stem cell or donor lymphocyte infusion donor (not recorded which). It is not recorded whose cells these are; they may come from a transplant donor. The rearrangement links TRBV20-1 to TRBJ2-1, with 7 bases aligning to TRBD2. CDR3 protein: CSARDIRGGNEQFF. Here the CDR3 DNA reads TGCAGTGCTAGAGATATACGCGGGGGAAATGAGCAGTTCTTC.